Listed here are 28 T cell receptor beta chains from one sample, sequenced in a study of T cells in Graves' hyperthyroidism and ophthalmopathy. Amplified regions were TCR beta CDR3 sequences from RNA transcripts. HTBI primers drove first-round RT-PCR of the TCR CDR3. TCRdb called the multiplex PCR reads again in MiXCR, with one record for every CDR3 protein. The sample lists approximately 430,000 distinct CDR3 sequences, about 15% seen once, with over 10% in the top ten. The sequencing input was blood. The receptors shown here come from a man aged 18 to 30 with Graves' ophthalmopathy.

This clonotype has a count of ten or more. J is TRBJ2-3 and V is TRBV6-2 or TRBV6-3; TRBD2 matches at 14 bases. Trimming at V came to 5 bases and at J to 4 bases, leaving 5 bases not matched to a gene. This CDR3 region has 16 residues. Germline loops: CDR1 MNHEY, CDR2 SVGEGT. The CDR3 nucleotides are TGTGCCAGCAGTCCGGGACTAGCGGGAGCAGCAGATACGCAGTATTTT. Amino acids: CASSPGLAGAADTQYF.

This clonotype was recorded at least ten times. The rearrangement links TRBV2 to TRBJ1-5; 9 nucleotides match TRBD1. J lost 2 bases, V lost 7 bases, and 12 bases had no gene match. The V gene's germline CDR1 is SNHLY and CDR2 FYNNEI. The length of the CDR3 is 17 residues. In nucleotides, the CDR3 is TGTGCCAGCAACCACGACAGGGACAGGGTTGGCAATCAGCCCCAGCATTTT. It translates to CASNHDRDRVGNQPQHF.

Ten or more counts support this clonotype. The genes are TRBV5-1 and TRBJ1-4; 9 nucleotides agree with TRBD1. V shed 0 bases, J shed 5 bases, and the junction held 11 bases outside the gene matches. The germline V gene encodes CDR1 SGHRS and CDR2 YFSETQ. CDR3 size: 18 residues. The CDR3 DNA reads TGCGCCAGCAGCTTGGCCCTCCCGGGACAGGGACGGAATGAAAAACTGTTTTTT. Its protein product is CASSLALPGQGRNEKLFF.

In this sample, this clonotype turned up a few times. The chain links TRBV13 to TRBJ1-2; D is ambiguous. CDR1 is PRHDT and CDR2 is FYEKMQ in the germline V gene (reference sequence). The V and J ends lost 5 bases and 3 bases respectively, with 13 bases between them. This CDR3 is built from 14 residues. CDR3 region: CASSPGKGYYGYTF. Written as DNA, the CDR3 is TGTGCCAGCAGCCCCGGAAAAGGATACTATGGCTACACCTTC.

This clonotype was observed a handful of times. V is TRBV4-2 and J is TRBJ2-7, with TRBD2 identical over 7 bases. V trimming: 0 bases; J trimming: 3 bases; junction bases outside the gene matches: 8. Germline V CDR1 and CDR2: LGHNA, YNFKEQ. This CDR3 contains 16 residues. CDR3 sequence reads: CASSQDGSSGIYEQYF. CDR3 nucleotides: TGTGCCAGCAGCCAAGATGGGTCTAGCGGTATCTACGAGCAGTACTTC.

This clonotype was seen repeatedly, ten times or more. The rearrangement uses TRBV29-1 and TRBJ2-7, with TRBD2 as a possible D gene (6 bases). This CDR3 region has 14 residues. V shed 6 bases and J shed 0 bases, with 15 bases lying between them. Germline loops: CDR1 SQVTM, CDR2 ANQGSEA. The chain's CDR3 is CSVQGDWSSYEQYF. The CDR3, as DNA: TGCAGCGTCCAAGGGGACTGGAGCTCCTACGAGCAGTACTTC.

The table lists this clonotype with many counts. The chain's CDR3 is CASSPFNYEQYF. The CDR3 nucleotides read TGTGCCAGCAGCCCCTTCAACTACGAGCAGTACTTC. The V gene is TRBV3-1, the J gene TRBJ2-7; no clear D. Per germline, CDR1 LGHDT and CDR2 YNNKEL (reference sequence). The CDR3 covers 12 residues. V was clipped by 4 bases and J by 3 bases, with 7 bases between them.

In its sample, this clonotype was seen a few times. The chain joins TRBV2 to TRBJ2-7; no clear D gene. Between the trimmed V and J ends, which lost 7 bases and 6 bases, there was a span of 10 bases. The CDR3 contains 11 residues. Germline V CDR1 and CDR2: SNHLY, FYNNEI. CDR3 bases: TGTGCCAGCACCGAGTACGGCGAGCAGTACTTC. Encoded protein: CASTEYGEQYF.

This clonotype was seen at least ten times. J is TRBJ1-2 and V is TRBV3-1; D uncertain. The length of the CDR3 is 15 residues. Germline CDR1 and CDR2: LGHDT and YNNKEL (reference sequence). The V end was cut by 1 base, the J end by 2 bases, with 11 bases between. The CDR3 sequence is CASSQVGKDNYGYTF. The CDR3 coding sequence is TGTGCCAGCAGCCAAGTGGGCAAAGACAACTATGGCTACACCTTC.

This clonotype showed up just a few times. The chain combines TRBV19 with TRBJ1-6; the match to TRBD1 covers 9 bases. The CDR3 runs 13 residues. Per germline, CDR1 LNHDA and CDR2 SQIVND (reference sequence). After removal of 4 bases from V and 12 bases from J, the junction contained 4 bases not matched to a gene. The CDR3 reads CASSKGQGRPLHF. CDR3 DNA sequence: TGTGCCAGTAGTAAGGGACAGGGACGACCCCTCCACTTT.

A few counts support this clonotype. The V call is TRBV7-2, the J call TRBJ2-3; D remains ambiguous. Between the trimmed V and J ends, which lost 8 bases and 1 base, there was a span of 13 bases. The CDR3 has 14 amino acids. Germline-derived CDR1 and CDR2 are SGHTA and FQGNSA. CDR3 sequence (DNA): TGTGCCAGCGGTAATATCGGTCGCACAGATACGCAGTATTTT. Its translation is CASGNIGRTDTQYF.

V usage is TRBV19 and J usage is TRBJ1-1; tentative D call: TRBD1 (5 bases). CDR1 is LNHDA and CDR2 is SQIVND in the germline V gene (reference sequence). The CDR3 runs to 13 residues. Trimming stripped 9 bases from V and 3 bases from J, with 14 bases between. Written as DNA, the CDR3 is TGTGCCAGCCTTAAGTCACAGGACACTGAAGCTTTCTTT. Translated: CASLKSQDTEAFF.

The CDR3 region has the DNA TGTGCCAGCAGATCGACAGGGGGAGAGAACACTGAAGCTTTCTTT. Translated: CASRSTGGENTEAFF. The gene calls are TRBV27 and TRBJ1-1; TRBD1 agrees at 9 bases. With V trimmed by 6 bases and J by 1 base, 6 bases remained unmatched. The CDR3 is made up of 15 amino acids. CDR1 and CDR2 (germline): MNHEY, SMNVEV (reference sequence).

This clonotype was observed a handful of times. The chain recombines TRBV29-1 with TRBJ2-1; unclear D gene. The CDR3 extends over 13 amino acids. Germline assignment: CDR1 SQVTM and CDR2 ANQGSEA. V was trimmed by 6 bases and J by 6 bases, leaving 15 bases between them. CDR3: CSVGDLDLNEQFF. DNA of the CDR3: TGCAGCGTGGGTGATTTGGATCTCAATGAGCAGTTCTTC.

The chain joins TRBV10-1 to TRBJ2-3; TRBD2 matches 7 bases. The CDR3 is 13 amino acids. Germline assignment: CDR1 WNHNN and CDR2 SYGVQD (reference sequence). V shed 8 bases, J shed 5 bases, and the junction held 7 bases outside the gene matches. The CDR3: CASARGGRDTQYF. CDR3 in DNA: TGCGCCAGCGCACGGGGAGGGAGAGATACGCAGTATTTT.

This clonotype has ten or more counts. The chain combines TRBV7-3 with TRBJ2-7; D may be TRBD1 or TRBD2 (6 bases each). Germline loops: CDR1 SGHTA, CDR2 FQGTGA. The CDR3 runs to 14 residues. Trimming pared 1 base from V and 2 bases from J, leaving 9 bases between. The CDR3: CASSLSGGPYEQYF. CDR3 nucleotides: TGTGCCAGCAGCTTAAGTGGGGGGCCCTACGAGCAGTACTTC.

This clonotype has at least ten counts. The chain combines TRBV5-1 with TRBJ2-7, with 7 positions matching TRBD1. From germline, CDR1 is SGHRS and CDR2 YFSETQ. V was pared by 0 bases and J by 3 bases, with 6 bases of the junction left unmatched. The CDR3 length is 15 residues. This CDR3 is CASSLALGDSYEQYF. CDR3 DNA: TGCGCCAGCAGCTTGGCCTTGGGGGACAGCTACGAGCAGTACTTC.

The rearrangement joins TRBV9 to TRBJ2-2; TRBD2 aligns across 8 bases. The trim removed 0 bases at V and 6 bases at J, leaving 4 bases unmatched. Germline V CDR1 and CDR2: SGDLS, YYNGEE. This CDR3 has 15 amino acids. CDR3 coding DNA: TGTGCCAGCAGCGTAGTGTCTAGCGGGTCCGGGGAGCTGTTTTTT. It yields the protein CASSVVSSGSGELFF.

This clonotype was seen many times. The genes are TRBV28 and TRBJ1-2, with 9 bases aligning to TRBD1. This CDR3 region has 18 residues. The V and J ends lost 7 bases and 7 bases, in that order; junction bases with no gene match: 22. The germline CDR1 and CDR2 sequences are MDHEN and SYDVKM. The CDR3 loop is CASNRPRALQGAVGGYTF. As DNA, the CDR3 is TGTGCCAGCAACCGACCTCGTGCCTTACAGGGGGCGGTTGGTGGCTACACCTTC.

This clonotype was counted at least ten times. DNA for the CDR3: TGTGCCATCAGCCGGGACAGGGGGGATTATTACCCCACCTACGAGCAGTACTTC. This gives the protein CAISRDRGDYYPTYEQYF. This chain connects TRBV10-3 to TRBJ2-7, with 11 bases matching TRBD1. J lost 2 bases, V lost 6 bases, and 15 bases had no gene match. CDR1 is ENHRY and CDR2 is SYGVKD in the germline V gene. The CDR3 consists of 18 residues.

This clonotype came up many times. V usage is TRBV6-1 and J usage is TRBJ2-3, with D perhaps matching TRBD1 or TRBD2 (5 bases each). V shed 7 bases and J shed 4 bases, with 18 bases lying between them. CDR1 is MNHNS and CDR2 is SASEGT in the germline V gene. This CDR3 comprises 15 residues. CDR3 residues: CASTDGAFRADTQYF. In DNA form, the CDR3 reads TGTGCCAGCACCGACGGGGCCTTTCGGGCAGATACGCAGTATTTT.

The chain carries TRBV7-8 and TRBJ1-5; D gene uncertain. CDR1 and CDR2 from the germline V gene are SGHVS and FQNEAQ. This CDR3 region has 16 residues. V was cut by 5 bases and J by 2 bases, with 16 bases left in between. CDR3 residues: CASSPGWGYGNQPQHF. The CDR3 DNA sequence: TGTGCCAGCAGCCCCGGGTGGGGTTACGGCAATCAGCCCCAGCATTTT.

In its sample, this clonotype was seen many times. The V and J genes are TRBV20-1 and TRBJ1-4, with a possible D match to TRBD1 (5 bases). The CDR3 consists of 13 residues. V shed 0 bases and J shed 7 bases, with 9 bases lying between them. Germline CDR1 DFQATT, CDR2 SNEGSKA (reference sequence). The CDR3, as DNA: TGCAGTGCTAGAGAAGGGGCGAGTGAAAAACTGTTTTTT. Protein: CSAREGASEKLFF.

This clonotype has more than one count but fewer than ten. The chain uses TRBV7-9 and TRBJ2-7; TRBD2 aligns across 9 bases. The CDR3 runs 18 residues. V dropped 1 base and J dropped 2; count of bases not matched to a gene: 12. Per the germline V gene, CDR1 is SEHNR and CDR2 is FQNEAQ (reference sequence). The CDR3 DNA reads TGTGCCAGCAGCTTAGGTACAGGGTTCTCTAGCGGGACCTACGAGCAGTACTTC. Residues: CASSLGTGFSSGTYEQYF. Full variable domain (missing parts from reference TRBV7-9 and TRBJ2-7): DTGVSQNPRHKITKRGQNVTFRCDPISEHNRLYWYRQTLGQGPEFLTYFQNEAQLEKSRLLSDRFSAERPKGSFSTLEIQRTEQGDSAMYLCASSLGTGFSSGTYEQYFGPGTRLTVT.

This clonotype was observed a few times. The rearrangement links TRBV6-1 to TRBJ2-2; 10 bases match TRBD1. This CDR3 is 16 amino acids long. Germline V gene lookup returns CDR1 MNHNS and CDR2 SASEGT. J was trimmed by 5 bases and V by 6 bases; bases with no gene match: 9. The CDR3 is CASSRGTGARTGELFF. The CDR3 DNA is TGTGCCAGCAGCCGCGGGACAGGGGCGCGGACCGGGGAGCTGTTTTTT.

This clonotype was found many times. The chain joins TRBV20-1 to TRBJ2-7; D remains ambiguous. Germline V CDR1 and CDR2: DFQATT, SNEGSKA (reference sequence). The germline V and J ends were trimmed by 4 bases and 3 bases, with 19 bases remaining between them. This CDR3 is built from 15 residues. CDR3: CSAMQLRPSHYEQYF. The CDR3 nucleotides are TGCAGTGCTATGCAGTTACGCCCCTCACACTACGAGCAGTACTTC.

This clonotype has just a few counts. The chain is built from TRBV3-1 and TRBJ2-7, with D tentatively TRBD1 (5 bases). The V end lost 2 bases, the J end lost 7 bases, and 21 bases lay between the germline ends. This CDR3 is 16 amino acids long. Germline-derived CDR1 and CDR2 are LGHDT and YNNKEL (reference sequence). The CDR3, as DNA: TGTGCCAGCAGCCAAACCCTGGTCCAGGGCTATCGTGAGCAGTACTTC. As protein: CASSQTLVQGYREQYF.

The table lists this clonotype with many counts. V and J are TRBV2 and TRBJ1-2; D remains ambiguous. The germline CDR1 and CDR2 sequences are SNHLY and FYNNEI. V was clipped by 6 bases and J by 7 bases, with 18 bases between them. The CDR3 contains 14 residues. CDR3 nucleotide sequence: TGTGCCAGCAGCCTCGGACGGACTACTGGTGGCTACACCTTC. Protein sequence: CASSLGRTTGGYTF.